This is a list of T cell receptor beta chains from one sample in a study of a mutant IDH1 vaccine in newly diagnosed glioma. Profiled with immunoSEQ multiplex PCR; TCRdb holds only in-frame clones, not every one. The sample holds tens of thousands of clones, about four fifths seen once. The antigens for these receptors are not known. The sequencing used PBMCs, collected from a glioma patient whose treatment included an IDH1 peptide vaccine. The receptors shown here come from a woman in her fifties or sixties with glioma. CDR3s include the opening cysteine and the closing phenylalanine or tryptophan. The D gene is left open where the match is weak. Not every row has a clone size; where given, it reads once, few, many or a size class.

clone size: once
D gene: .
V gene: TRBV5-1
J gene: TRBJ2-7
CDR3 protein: CASSLDWGTLNF
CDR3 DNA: TGCGCCAGCAGCTTGGATTGGGGGACCCTTAACTTC

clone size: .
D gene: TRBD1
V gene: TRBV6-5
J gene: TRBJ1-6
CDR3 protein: CASSRAGTDNSPLHF
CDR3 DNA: TGTGCCAGCAGTAGGGCCGGGACAGATAATTCACCCCTCCACTTT

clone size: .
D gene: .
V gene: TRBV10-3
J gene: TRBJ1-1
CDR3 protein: CAISEGTTNTEAFF
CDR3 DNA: TGTGCCATCAGTGAAGGGACAACGAACACTGAAGCTTTCTTT

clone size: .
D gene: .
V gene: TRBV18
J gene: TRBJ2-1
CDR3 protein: CASSSNNEQFF
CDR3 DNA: TGTGCCAGCTCCTCTAACAATGAGCAGTTCTTC

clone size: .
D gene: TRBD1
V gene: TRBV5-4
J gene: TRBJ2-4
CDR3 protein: CASSSDRVAKNIQYF
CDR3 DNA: TGTGCCAGCAGCTCGGACAGGGTAGCCAAAAACATTCAGTACTTC

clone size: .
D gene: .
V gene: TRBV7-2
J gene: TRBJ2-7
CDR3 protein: CASSLAAGKYEQYF
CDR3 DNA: TGTGCCAGCAGCTTAGCTGCAGGGAAATACGAGCAGTACTTC

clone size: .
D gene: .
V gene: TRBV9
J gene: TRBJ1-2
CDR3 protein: CASSVGVDSSFDGYTF
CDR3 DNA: TGTGCCAGCAGCGTAGGGGTGGACAGTTCGTTCGATGGCTACACCTTC

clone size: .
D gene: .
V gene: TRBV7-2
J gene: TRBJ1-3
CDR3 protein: CASSLSWGNTIYF
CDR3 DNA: TGTGCCAGCAGCTTATCCTGGGGAAACACCATATATTTT

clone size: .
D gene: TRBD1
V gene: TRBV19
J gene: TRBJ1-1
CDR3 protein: CATTTGTGKNTEAFF
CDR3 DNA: TGTGCCACCACAACCGGGACAGGGAAGAACACTGAAGCTTTCTTT

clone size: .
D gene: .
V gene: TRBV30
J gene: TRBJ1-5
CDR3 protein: CAWGGGSDQPQHF
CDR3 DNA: TGTGCCTGGGGAGGGGGTTCCGATCAGCCCCAGCATTTT

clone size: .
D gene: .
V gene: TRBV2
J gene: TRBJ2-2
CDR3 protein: CASSEGNRNTGELFF
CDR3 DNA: TGTGCCAGCAGTGAGGGAAACAGGAACACCGGGGAGCTGTTTTTT

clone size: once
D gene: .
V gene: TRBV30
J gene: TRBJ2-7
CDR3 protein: CAWSVHGFEQYF
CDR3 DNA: TGTGCCTGGAGTGTTCATGGGTTCGAGCAGTACTTC

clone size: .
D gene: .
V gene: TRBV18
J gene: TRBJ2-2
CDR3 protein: CASSPGVHTGELFF
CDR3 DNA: TGTGCCAGCTCACCAGGGGTTCACACCGGGGAGCTGTTTTTT

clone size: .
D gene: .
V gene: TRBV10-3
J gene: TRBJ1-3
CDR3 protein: CAIRAEDTIYF
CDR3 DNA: TGTGCCATCAGAGCTGAAGACACCATATATTTT

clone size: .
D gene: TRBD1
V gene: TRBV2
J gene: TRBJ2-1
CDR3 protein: CASSFFTGTGATEQFF
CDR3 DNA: TGTGCCAGCTCCTTTTTCACCGGGACAGGGGCGACTGAGCAGTTCTTC

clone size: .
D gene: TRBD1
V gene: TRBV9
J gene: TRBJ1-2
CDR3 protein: CASSVGSPGTAYGYTF
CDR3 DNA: TGTGCCAGCAGCGTTGGGTCTCCAGGGACAGCCTATGGCTACACCTTC

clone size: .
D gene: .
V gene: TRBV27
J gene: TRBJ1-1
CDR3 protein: CASSFTVNTEAFF
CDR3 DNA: TGTGCCAGCAGTTTCACGGTGAACACTGAAGCTTTCTTT

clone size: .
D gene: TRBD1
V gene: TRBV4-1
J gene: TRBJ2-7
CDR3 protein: CASSQGQGSYEQYF
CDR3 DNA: TGCGCCAGCAGCCAGGGACAGGGATCCTACGAGCAGTACTTC

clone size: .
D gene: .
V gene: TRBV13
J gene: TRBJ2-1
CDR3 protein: CASRLVDGGNEQFF
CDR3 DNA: TGTGCCAGCAGGTTAGTTGACGGGGGCAATGAGCAGTTCTTC

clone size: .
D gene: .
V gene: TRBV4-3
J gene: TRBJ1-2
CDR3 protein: CASSQDTTFYGYTF
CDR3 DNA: TGCGCCAGCAGCCAAGATACCACTTTCTATGGCTACACCTTC

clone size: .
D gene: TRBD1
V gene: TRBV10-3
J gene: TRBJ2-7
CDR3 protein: CASQGSSYEQYF
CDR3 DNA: TGTGCCTCACAGGGGAGCTCTTACGAGCAGTACTTC

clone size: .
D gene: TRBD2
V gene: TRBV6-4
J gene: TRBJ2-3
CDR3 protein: CASSGLAGGTDTQYF
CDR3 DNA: TGTGCCAGCAGCGGACTAGCGGGGGGCACAGATACGCAGTATTTT

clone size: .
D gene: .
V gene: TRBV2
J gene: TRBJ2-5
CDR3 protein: CASRQTVHRRETQYF
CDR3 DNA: TGTGCCAGCAGACAGACAGTCCACCGGAGAGAGACCCAGTACTTC

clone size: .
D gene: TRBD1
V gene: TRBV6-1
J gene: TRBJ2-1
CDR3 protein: CASSDRDRAPYNEQFF
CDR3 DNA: TGTGCCAGCAGTGACAGGGACAGAGCTCCCTACAATGAGCAGTTCTTC

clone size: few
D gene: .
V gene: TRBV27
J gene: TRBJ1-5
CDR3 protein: CASSLSAPQPQHF
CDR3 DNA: TGTGCCAGCAGTTTATCGGCCCCTCAGCCCCAGCATTTT

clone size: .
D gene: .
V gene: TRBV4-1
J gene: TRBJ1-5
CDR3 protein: CASSQITGRGYNQPQHF
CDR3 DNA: TGCGCCAGCAGCCAAATTACAGGGAGGGGATACAATCAGCCCCAGCATTTT

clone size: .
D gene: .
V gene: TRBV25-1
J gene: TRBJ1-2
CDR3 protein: CASIPMGGDGGYTF
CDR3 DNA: TGTGCCAGCATCCCAATGGGGGGGGACGGCGGCTACACCTTC

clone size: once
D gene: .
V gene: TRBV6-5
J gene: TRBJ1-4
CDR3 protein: CASRHRSTNEKLFF
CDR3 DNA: TGTGCCAGCAGACACAGGTCAACTAATGAAAAACTGTTTTTT

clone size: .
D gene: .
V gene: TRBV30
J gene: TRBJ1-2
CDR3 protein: CAWTSPPDGYGYTF
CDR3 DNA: TGTGCCTGGACCTCCCCACCCGACGGTTATGGCTACACCTTC

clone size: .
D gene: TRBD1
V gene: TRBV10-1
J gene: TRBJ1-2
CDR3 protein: CASSETGGEGYTF
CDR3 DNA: TGCGCCAGCAGTGAGACAGGGGGGGAAGGCTACACCTTC

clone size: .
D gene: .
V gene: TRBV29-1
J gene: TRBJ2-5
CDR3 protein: CSARPEGQETQYF
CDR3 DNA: TGCAGCGCGCGGCCCGAGGGACAAGAGACCCAGTACTTC

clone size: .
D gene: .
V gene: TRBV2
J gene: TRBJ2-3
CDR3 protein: CASSRTDTQYF
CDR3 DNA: TGTGCCAGCAGCCGCACAGATACGCAGTATTTT

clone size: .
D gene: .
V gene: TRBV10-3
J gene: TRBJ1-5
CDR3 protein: CAISEEWRSGNQPQHF
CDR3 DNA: TGTGCCATCAGTGAGGAGTGGCGGTCTGGTAATCAGCCCCAGCATTTT

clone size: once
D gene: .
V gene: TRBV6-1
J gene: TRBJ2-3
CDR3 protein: CASSESLGMQYF
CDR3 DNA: TGTGCCAGCAGTGAATCCCTAGGCATGCAGTATTTT

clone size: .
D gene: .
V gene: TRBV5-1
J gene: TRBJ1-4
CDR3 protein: CASRRGEETNEKLFF
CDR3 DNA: TGCGCCAGCAGGAGGGGGGAAGAAACTAATGAAAAACTGTTTTTT

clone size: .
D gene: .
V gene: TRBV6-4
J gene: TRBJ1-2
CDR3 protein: CASSPPRSNFYGYTF
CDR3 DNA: TGTGCCAGCAGTCCTCCTCGATCTAATTTCTATGGCTACACCTTC

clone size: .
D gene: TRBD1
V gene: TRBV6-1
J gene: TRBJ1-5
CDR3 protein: CASSGTGEGQPQHF
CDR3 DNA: TGTGCCAGCAGTGGGACAGGGGAGGGTCAGCCCCAGCATTTT

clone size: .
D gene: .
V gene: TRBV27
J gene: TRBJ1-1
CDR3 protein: CASSLSAYSTEAFF
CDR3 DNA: TGTGCCAGCAGTTTATCTGCGTACAGCACTGAAGCTTTCTTT

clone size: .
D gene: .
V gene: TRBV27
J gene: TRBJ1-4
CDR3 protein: CASSLEGRQGEKLFF
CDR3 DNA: TGTGCCAGCAGTTTAGAGGGGAGACAAGGTGAAAAACTGTTTTTT

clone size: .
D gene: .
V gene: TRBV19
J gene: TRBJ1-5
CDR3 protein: CASSIAFRLNQPQHF
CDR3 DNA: TGTGCCAGTAGTATTGCGTTCAGACTAAATCAGCCCCAGCATTTT

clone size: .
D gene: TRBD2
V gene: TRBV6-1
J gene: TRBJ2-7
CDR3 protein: CASSAPPGLGARQYEQYF
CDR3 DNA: TGTGCCAGCAGTGCCCCACCGGGACTAGGAGCTAGGCAGTACGAGCAGTACTTC

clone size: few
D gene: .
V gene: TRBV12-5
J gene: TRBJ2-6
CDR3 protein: CASGSSGANVLTF
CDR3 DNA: TGTGCTAGTGGGTCGTCTGGGGCCAACGTCCTGACTTTC

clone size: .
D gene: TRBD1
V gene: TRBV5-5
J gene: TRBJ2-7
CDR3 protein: CASSLETGNIYEQYF
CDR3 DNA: TGTGCCAGCAGCTTGGAGACAGGGAACATCTACGAGCAGTACTTC

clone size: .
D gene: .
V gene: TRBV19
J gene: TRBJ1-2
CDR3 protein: CASSPGSGHLYGYTF
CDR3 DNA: TGTGCCAGTAGTCCGGGCTCGGGACACCTCTATGGCTACACCTTC